This TCR beta chain was recovered during a study of cytomegalovirus exposure and HLA in healthy donors. Study outcomes and limitations: There were several of the most significant clusters that appeared linked to common viral pathogens in a later analysis. Fewer N-insertions (relative to the approximately 700-donor mean) were reportedly seen in an Asian-associated ancestry cluster in a later analysis. Cytomegalovirus-associated status was assigned to some 160 TCR beta chains.

PCR was performed using 60 Vbeta and 13 Jbeta primers. Authors' data handling: Around 76 million unique TCR beta chains, roughly 11 million shared, were counted in a later analysis. This table comes from immunoSEQ multiplex PCR, and its TCRdb copy is limited to in-frame clones, with some not included. That table gives V, J and clone size, and the DNA gave D and trimming. Seen here are tens of thousands of clones, about 70% observed once, and the top ten hold roughly an eighth. Regarding this clone: The antigen is undetermined.

The CDR3 has 12 residues. Deletions cut 4 bases from V and 6 bases from J, with 11 bases between. Germline CDR1 reads GTSNPN; CDR2 reads SVGIG (reference sequence). V usage is TRBV30 and J usage is TRBJ2-3, with D uncertain. This TCR derives from a male donor in good health and CMV-seropositive. Sequencing input: PBMCs. CDR3 region: CAWKPPADTQYF. The CDR3 DNA follows: TGTGCCTGGAAACCCCCCGCGGATACGCAGTATTTT.